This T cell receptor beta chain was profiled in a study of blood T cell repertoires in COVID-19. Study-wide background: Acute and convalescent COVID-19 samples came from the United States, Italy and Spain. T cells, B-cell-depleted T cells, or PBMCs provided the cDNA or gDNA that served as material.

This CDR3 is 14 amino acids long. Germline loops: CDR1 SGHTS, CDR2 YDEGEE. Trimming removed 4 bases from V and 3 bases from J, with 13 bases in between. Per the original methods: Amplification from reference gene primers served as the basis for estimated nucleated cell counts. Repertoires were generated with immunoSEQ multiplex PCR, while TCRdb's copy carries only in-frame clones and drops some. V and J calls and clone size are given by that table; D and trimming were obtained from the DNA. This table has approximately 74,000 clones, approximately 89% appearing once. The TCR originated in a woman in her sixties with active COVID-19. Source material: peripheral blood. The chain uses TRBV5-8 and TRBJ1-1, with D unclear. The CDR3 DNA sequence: TGTGCCAGCAGCCCTCTGTGGCGGGACACTGAAGCTTTCTTT. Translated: CASSPLWRDTEAFF.